The 5 T cell receptor beta chains presented below share a single source sample, sequenced in a study of PD-1 blockade in classical Hodgkin lymphoma. The data were produced by immunoSEQ multiplex PCR, yet TCRdb's version contains in-frame clones alone and is incomplete. Of tens of thousands of clones in the sample, about 87% are singletons; the top ten hold over 1%. This sample's time point: newly diagnosed, previously untreated cHL patient sample. Thawed PBMCs underwent magnetic negative selection to yield purified CD4+ T cells. The sample taken for sequencing was CD4+ T cells from blood. The receptors were sampled from a human donor with classical Hodgkin lymphoma.

J is TRBJ2-1 and V is TRBV5-1; 11 bases match TRBD2. V lost 2 bases and J lost 6; bases outside the gene matches: 10. Germline V gene lookup returns CDR1 SGHRS and CDR2 YFSETQ. This CDR3 has 17 amino acids. CDR3 coding DNA: TGCGCCAGCAGCTTCTCAGGGCCTAGCGGGAGGATCAATGAGCAGTTCTTC. Translating it yields CASSFSGPSGRINEQFF.

The rearrangement uses TRBV5-1 and TRBJ1-2, with 10 bases lining up with TRBD1. There are 14 residues in the CDR3. Germline CDR1 is SGHRS and CDR2 is YFSETQ. J was trimmed by 4 bases and V by 0 bases; bases with no gene match: 0. DNA of the CDR3: TGCGCCAGCAGCTTGGGGGACAGGGGCTATGGCTACACCTTC. The encoded protein is CASSLGDRGYGYTF. The variable domain in full, with the rest retrieved from reference TRBV5-1 and TRBJ1-2, is KAGVTQTPRYLIKTRGQQVTLSCSPISGHRSVSWYQQTPGQGLQFLFEYFSETQRNKGNFPGRFSGRQFSNSRSEMNVSTLELGDSALYLCASSLGDRGYGYTFGSGTRLTVV.

The rearrangement links TRBV11-3 to TRBJ1-1, with a possible D match to TRBD1 (5 bases). The CDR3 totals 15 residues. The germline V gene encodes CDR1 SGHNT and CDR2 YENEEA. Trimming took 6 bases from V and 8 from J, leaving 22 bases between them. The CDR3 reads CASRGSQQVEPEAFF. The CDR3 DNA is TGTGCCAGCAGAGGAAGTCAACAGGTTGAACCCGAAGCTTTCTTT.

The chain combines TRBV19 with TRBJ2-3; 9 bases are a match to TRBD2. In germline, CDR1 is LNHDA, CDR2 SQIVND (reference sequence). The CDR3 runs 16 residues. V dropped 5 bases and J dropped 5; count of bases not matched to a gene: 11. The CDR3 nucleotides read TGTGCCAGTAGTCTCCGGAGTAGCGGGAGTGTAGATACGCAGTATTTT. Residues: CASSLRSSGSVDTQYF.

This clone was recorded once. V and J are TRBV20-1 and TRBJ2-7; unclear D gene. This CDR3 is built from 10 residues. Trimming took 6 bases from V and 5 from J, leaving 8 bases between them. Germline V gene data show CDR1 as DFQATT and CDR2 as SNEGSKA (reference sequence). CDR3: CSASYHEQYF. In nucleotides, the CDR3 is TGCAGTGCATCGTACCACGAGCAGTACTTC.